These 30 T cell receptor beta chains were sequenced from one sample in a study of cytotoxic CD8 clonotypes in ibrutinib-treated CLL. The repertoire was sequenced with immunoSEQ multiplex PCR; TCRdb's copy has only in-frame clones and lacks some. Of about 97,000 clones detected, approximately 77% appear once; the ten largest clones hold 20% to 25%. Sequences were derived from PBMCs, sampled after 24 months of ibrutinib treatment. Source of these receptors: a human donor with chronic lymphocytic leukemia.

The rearrangement uses TRBV5-1 and TRBJ1-4; unclear D gene. The CDR3 has 16 residues. Germline V gene data show CDR1 as SGHRS and CDR2 as YFSETQ. Trimming shortened V by 1 base and J by 8 bases, and 18 bases separated the two germline ends. CDR3 residues: CASSLRTPTPGEKLFF. The DNA of the CDR3 is TGCGCCAGCAGCTTGAGGACTCCCACGCCGGGCGAAAAACTGTTTTTT.

The V and J genes are TRBV5-4 and TRBJ1-1; D might be TRBD1 (5 bases). This CDR3 is 14 amino acids long. V lost 6 bases, J lost 0 bases, and 12 bases lay in between. Germline lookup yields CDR1 SGHNT and CDR2 YYREEE (reference sequence). CDR3 nucleotides: TGTGCCAGCACCATGGGACGGGTGAACACTGAAGCTTTCTTT. It yields the protein CASTMGRVNTEAFF. The full variable domain, in which reference TRBV5-4 and TRBJ1-1 provide the parts outside the CDR3, is ETGVTQSPTHLIKTRGQQVTLRCSSQSGHNTVSWYQQALGQGPQFIFQYYREEENGRGNFPPRFSGLQFPNYSSELNVNALELDDSALYLCASTMGRVNTEAFFGQGTRLTVV.

This chain connects TRBV30 to TRBJ1-1; D is ambiguous. Germline CDR1 GTSNPN, CDR2 SVGIG (reference sequence). The CDR3 loop spans 12 amino acids. Trimming pared 2 bases from V and 4 bases from J, leaving 8 bases between. The CDR3 here is CAWSRIGTEAFF. The DNA for the CDR3 is TGTGCCTGGAGTAGGATCGGCACTGAAGCTTTCTTT.

V and J are TRBV5-1 and TRBJ2-1; TRBD2 agrees at 13 bases. The V and J ends lost 4 bases and 6 bases, in that order; junction bases with no gene match: 7. The CDR3 is 16 amino acids. The germline V gene has CDR1 SGHRS and CDR2 YFSETQ. CDR3 coding DNA: TGCGCCAGCAGCCCACTAGCGGGAGGGGAAGGCAATGAGCAGTTCTTC. It specifies CASSPLAGGEGNEQFF. Supplemented by reference TRBV5-1 and TRBJ2-1, the full variable domain reads KAGVTQTPRYLIKTRGQQVTLSCSPISGHRSVSWYQQTPGQGLQFLFEYFSETQRNKGNFPGRFSGRQFSNSRSEMNVSTLELGDSALYLCASSPLAGGEGNEQFFGPGTRLTVL.

The chain has TRBV11-3 and TRBJ2-7; D uncertain. This CDR3 is 14 amino acids long. Trimming took off 5 bases at V and 0 bases at J, with 11 bases between the two ends. Germline CDR1 reads SGHNT; CDR2 reads YENEEA. CDR3 amino acids: CASSPEANSYEQYF. The CDR3 DNA is TGTGCCAGCAGCCCTGAAGCGAACTCCTACGAGCAGTACTTC.

This chain connects TRBV7-6 to TRBJ2-7, with TRBD1 identical over 10 bases. Looked up from germline, CDR1 is SGHVS and CDR2 is FNYEAQ. J lost 3 bases, V lost 5 bases, and 13 bases had no gene match. The CDR3 has 17 residues. The chain's CDR3 is CASSVGIMGQGIYEQYF. The CDR3 DNA is TGTGCCAGCAGCGTAGGCATAATGGGACAGGGGATCTACGAGCAGTACTTC.

This clone was found once. The CDR3 sequence is CAISGTSVDTQYF. For the CDR3, the DNA is TGTGCCATCAGCGGGACTAGCGTAGATACGCAGTATTTT. This chain connects TRBV10-3 to TRBJ2-3; 10 bases map to TRBD2. This CDR3 spans 13 amino acids. Germline loops: CDR1 ENHRY, CDR2 SYGVKD. V lost 6 bases and J lost 5; bases outside the gene matches: 2.

The chain uses TRBV30 and TRBJ2-2; D is perhaps TRBD1 (5 bases). CDR3 length: 13 residues. V lost 4 bases and J 6 bases, leaving 12 bases between the germline ends. Germline V gene data show CDR1 as GTSNPN and CDR2 as SVGIG (reference sequence). The CDR3 region has the DNA TGTGCCTGGATCAGGGCCGGTGCCGGGGAGCTGTTTTTT. Translation gives CAWIRAGAGELFF.

The V and J genes are TRBV5-1 and TRBJ2-6, with a possible D match to TRBD2 (6 bases). The germline gives CDR1 SGHRS, CDR2 YFSETQ. CDR3 length: 15 amino acids. With 3 bases removed from V and 0 bases from J, the gap between germline ends came to 7 bases. CDR3 in amino acids: CASSSEGSGANVLTF. CDR3 coding DNA: TGCGCCAGCAGCTCGGAGGGCTCTGGGGCCAACGTCCTGACTTTC.

A remark on this clone: Other DNA sequences in the same sample also yield this CDR3. The rearrangement joins TRBV5-1 to TRBJ2-7, with no clear D. The V end lost 0 bases, the J end lost 4 bases, and 5 bases lay between the germline ends. Looked up from germline, CDR1 is SGHRS and CDR2 is YFSETQ. This CDR3 region has 12 residues. The CDR3 is CASSLEPYEQYF. The CDR3 nucleotides are TGCGCCAGCAGCTTGGAACCATACGAGCAGTACTTC. The complete variable domain, with remaining parts taken from reference TRBV5-1 and TRBJ2-7, reads KAGVTQTPRYLIKTRGQQVTLSCSPISGHRSVSWYQQTPGQGLQFLFEYFSETQRNKGNFPGRFSGRQFSNSRSEMNVSTLELGDSALYLCASSLEPYEQYFGPGTRLTVT.

This clone was observed a handful of times. V gene TRBV5-1 combines with J gene TRBJ2-7, with TRBD1 identical over 7 bases. Looked up from germline, CDR1 is SGHRS and CDR2 is YFSETQ. The CDR3 contains 15 residues. V gave up 0 bases and J gave up 6 bases; unmatched junction bases: 9. The CDR3 DNA sequence: TGCGCCAGCAGCTTGGGGAAGGGGGCGGCCAGCGAGCAGTACTTC. Translated, it gives CASSLGKGAASEQYF.

J is TRBJ2-1 and V is TRBV7-3, with 8 bases identical to TRBD2. With V trimmed by 6 bases and J by 6 bases, 10 bases remained unmatched. CDR1 and CDR2 from the germline V gene are SGHTA and FQGTGA. CDR3 length: 15 amino acids. This chain's CDR3 is CASSLAGGPSNEQFF. As DNA, the CDR3 is TGTGCCAGCAGTCTGGCGGGAGGCCCCTCCAATGAGCAGTTCTTC.

The chain is built from TRBV5-8 and TRBJ2-1; D unresolved. V was clipped by 4 bases and J by 0 bases, with 11 bases between them. From germline, CDR1 is SGHTS and CDR2 YDEGEE. CDR3 length equals 15 residues. The DNA of the CDR3 is TGTGCCAGCAGCCTGCACGCCCTCTCCTACAATGAGCAGTTCTTC. Translating gives CASSLHALSYNEQFF.

CDR3 region: CASSFSVRQGAYEQYF. The CDR3, as DNA: TGTGCCAGCAGTTTCAGTGTCAGACAGGGGGCTTACGAGCAGTACTTC. This sequence joins TRBV28 and TRBJ2-7; 10 bases match TRBD1. Germline CDR1 and CDR2: MDHEN and SYDVKM. This CDR3 comprises 16 residues. The V segment lost 3 bases and the J segment 4 bases; nucleotides outside the gene matches: 9.

This chain joins TRBV5-1 and TRBJ1-2, with TRBD1 matching 9 bases. Germline V gene lookup returns CDR1 SGHRS and CDR2 YFSETQ. V was pared by 5 bases and J by 1 base, with 3 bases of the junction left unmatched. This CDR3 has 14 amino acids. The CDR3 region is CASRWDRDNYGYTF. As DNA, the CDR3 is TGCGCCAGCAGATGGGACAGGGATAACTATGGCTACACCTTC.

The V and J genes are TRBV28 and TRBJ1-1; D is ambiguous. The CDR3 contains 15 residues. V was pared by 3 bases and J by 0 bases, with 11 bases between. In germline, CDR1 is MDHEN, CDR2 SYDVKM. The CDR3 sequence is CASSFPPQMNTEAFF. CDR3 sequence (DNA): TGTGCCAGCAGTTTCCCCCCCCAGATGAACACTGAAGCTTTCTTT.

This clone was picked up a small number of times. The chain joins TRBV7-2 to TRBJ1-2; tentatively, D is TRBD1 (5 bases). The CDR3 extends over 13 amino acids. Germline CDR1 and CDR2: SGHTA and FQGNSA. V was pared by 3 bases and J by 7 bases, with 12 bases between. CDR3 sequence (DNA): TGTGCCAGCAGCTTTGGGGGAATGGGTGGCTACACCTTC. It specifies CASSFGGMGGYTF.

The sample holds a few counts of this clone. The gene calls are TRBV16 and TRBJ1-1; no firm D call. The length of the CDR3 is 11 residues. The germline V gene encodes CDR1 KGHSY and CDR2 FQNENV. V was clipped by 2 bases and J by 4 bases, with 2 bases between them. The CDR3 here is CASSQGTEAFF. As DNA, the CDR3 is TGTGCCAGCAGCCAAGGCACTGAAGCTTTCTTT. The variable domain in full, with the rest retrieved from reference TRBV16 and TRBJ1-1, is GEEVAQTPKHLVRGEGQKAKLYCAPIKGHSYVFWYQQVLKNEFKFLISFQNENVFDETGMPKERFSAKCLPNSPCSLEIQATKLEDSAVYFCASSQGTEAFFGQGTRLTVV.

This clone was counted once. The chain recombines TRBV30 with TRBJ1-4; D call uncertain. V was shortened by 4 bases and J by 4 bases, with 7 bases between the two germline ends. The CDR3 loop spans 12 amino acids. Germline CDR1 and CDR2: GTSNPN and SVGIG (reference sequence). The CDR3 protein is CAWMRDNEKLFF. The DNA of the CDR3 is TGTGCCTGGATGAGAGATAATGAAAAACTGTTTTTT.

The CDR3 DNA follows: TGTGCCAGCAGCCATCGAACGGGACTAGTGTTGCCTCTGGAGCAGTACTTC. It encodes CASSHRTGLVLPLEQYF. The V and J genes are TRBV5-4 and TRBJ2-7; 8 positions agree with TRBD2. The V gene's germline CDR1 is SGHNT and CDR2 YYREEE (reference sequence). Trimming removed 4 bases from V and 7 bases from J; junction bases left unmatched: 19. There are 17 residues in the CDR3.

The J gene is TRBJ2-6, the V gene TRBV27, with D hard to call. The CDR3 sequence is 15 residues long. Germline assignment: CDR1 MNHEY and CDR2 SMNVEV (reference sequence). The V gene lost 8 bases and the J gene lost 0 bases, with 11 bases spanning the gap. The CDR3 region has the DNA TGTGCCAGCGGAACGGCCCTCTCTGGGGCCAACGTCCTGACTTTC. Its protein product is CASGTALSGANVLTF.

The J gene is TRBJ2-7, the V gene TRBV4-2; TRBD2 aligns across 11 bases. The CDR3 contains 17 residues. Trimming took 1 base from V and 4 from J; bases not matched to a gene: 9. Germline V lookup: CDR1 LGHNA, CDR2 YNFKEQ. This chain's CDR3 is CASSQGDGTSGSYEQYF. The CDR3 DNA reads TGTGCCAGCAGCCAAGGGGACGGGACTAGCGGTTCTTACGAGCAGTACTTC.

This chain joins TRBV2 and TRBJ2-7; D ambiguous. This CDR3 has 13 amino acids. Trimming left V 6 bases short and J 1 base short, with 10 bases between. The germline V gene encodes CDR1 SNHLY and CDR2 FYNNEI. CDR3 sequence (DNA): TGTGCCAGCAGGCGGCATTTTTCCTACGAGCAGTACTTC. Translating it yields CASRRHFSYEQYF.

The count of this clone is one. The V and J genes are TRBV18 and TRBJ1-1; tentatively, D is TRBD1 (5 bases). Germline V gene data show CDR1 as KGHSH and CDR2 as LQKENI. This CDR3 has 13 residues. The germline V and J ends were trimmed by 3 bases and 7 bases, with 12 bases remaining between them. The CDR3 nucleotides are TGTGCCAGCTCACCGACCAGACAGCTTGAAGCTTTCTTT. Translated, it gives CASSPTRQLEAFF.

This clone was observed a single time. The rearrangement joins TRBV4-1 to TRBJ1-1, with D possibly being TRBD1 (6 bases). Deletions cut 1 base from V and 4 bases from J, with 25 bases between. CDR1 is MGHRA, CDR2 YSYEKL, per germline. The CDR3 runs 19 residues. In DNA form, the CDR3 reads TGCGCCAGCAGCCAAGTTTTTGGTCGGGGGCGGTTGTGGGGCACTGAAGCTTTCTTT. This gives the protein CASSQVFGRGRLWGTEAFF.

This chain connects TRBV29-1 to TRBJ2-5, with TRBD1 matching 8 bases. Germline loops: CDR1 SQVTM, CDR2 ANQGSEA. The CDR3 covers 16 residues. Trimming removed 4 bases from V and 5 bases from J; junction bases left unmatched: 15. The CDR3 bases are TGCAGCGTTGGGTCTGGGACAGGACCTAAATGGGAGACCCAGTACTTC. Translation gives CSVGSGTGPKWETQYF.

CDR3: CASSLQGGNQPQHF. The CDR3 nucleotides read TGTGCCAGCTCCCTACAGGGAGGGAATCAGCCCCAGCATTTT. This chain joins TRBV18 and TRBJ1-5; TRBD1 is a possible D gene (6 bases). In germline, CDR1 is KGHSH, CDR2 LQKENI. Trimming pared 6 bases from V and 4 bases from J, leaving 13 bases between. The CDR3 covers 14 residues.

The V and J genes are TRBV19 and TRBJ1-2; no clear D gene. Germline CDR1 reads LNHDA; CDR2 reads SQIVND (reference sequence). The length of the CDR3 is 8 residues. Trimming took off 8 bases at V and 7 bases at J, with 2 bases between the two ends. The chain's CDR3 is CASGGYTF. CDR3 coding DNA: TGTGCCAGTGGTGGCTACACCTTC.

This clone was observed at least ten times. One end of the junction fails to match germline, which may point to a read error. This sample includes further DNA sequences coding for the same CDR3. This chain links TRBV5-1 with TRBJ2-5; a possible D gene is TRBD1 (6 bases). CDR1 SGHRS and CDR2 YFSETQ come from the germline V gene. The CDR3 has 14 amino acids. The CDR3 sequence is CASSLGRGYETQYF. The CDR3 nucleotides are TGTGCCAGCAGCTTGGGCAGGGGCTATGAGACCCAGTACTTC.

A word on this clone: Other DNA sequences in the same sample also yield this CDR3. The CDR3 DNA reads as TGCGCCAGCAGCCCATCTACCTCTGGGGCCAACGTCCTGACTTTC. Protein sequence: CASSPSTSGANVLTF. J is TRBJ2-6 and V is TRBV4-3; no reliable D call. The V end was cut by 4 bases, the J end by 0 bases, with 7 bases between. From germline, CDR1 is LGHNA and CDR2 YSLEER. The CDR3 is 15 residues long.